The TCR beta chain described here comes from a study of T cell changes during pregnancy in multiple sclerosis. The protocol was immunoSEQ multiplex PCR, while the TCRdb copy is restricted to in-frame clones and leaves out a portion. The data contain about 60,000 clones, roughly 92% of them seen just once; the ten biggest clones take up 3.2%. Trimming at V came to 1 base and at J to 2 bases, leaving 5 bases not matched to a gene. CDR3 length: 15 residues. Germline V lookup: CDR1 SGHRS, CDR2 YFSETQ. This material consisted of CD8+ T cells from peripheral blood mononuclear cells, taken in the second trimester of pregnancy. The origin of this receptor is a female donor with multiple sclerosis, enrolled in a pregnancy study. The chain links TRBV5-1 to TRBJ2-7; TRBD1 matches at 8 bases. CDR3 residues: CASSLTGGDTYEQYF. The CDR3 coding sequence is TGCGCCAGCAGCTTGACAGGGGGAGATACCTACGAGCAGTACTTC.